This TCR beta chain was found in a study of cytomegalovirus exposure and HLA in healthy donors. Study-level points and caveats: Trimming of TCR beta V- and J-genes showed a link, identified in a later analysis, to a missense DCLRE1C variant. For cytomegalovirus status, the classifier reportedly gave diagnoses with high specificity and sensitivity. Later analysis placed DRB1 highest and HLA-C lowest in TCR association rates, which differed by HLA locus.

The PCR contained 60 Vbeta and 13 Jbeta primers. Using immunoSEQ multiplex PCR, the repertoire was profiled, and TCRdb retains in-frame clones only, with some absent. The sample comprises over 200,000 clones, about 89% of which are singletons, and about 1% rests with the top ten. Regarding this clone: The antigen is unknown. Additional DNA sequences in this sample encode the identical CDR3.

The CDR3 has 11 amino acids. Germline V gene lookup returns CDR1 SGHTA and CDR2 FQGNSA. V lost 4 bases, J lost 4 bases, and 4 bases lay in between. The sample comprised PBMCs. The sequence derives from a woman aged 18-29 years in good health and CMV-seronegative. This sequence joins TRBV7-2 and TRBJ2-5; D uncertain. Here the CDR3 DNA reads TGTGCCAGCAGCTCCCTAGAGACCCAGTACTTC. Amino acids: CASSSLETQYF.